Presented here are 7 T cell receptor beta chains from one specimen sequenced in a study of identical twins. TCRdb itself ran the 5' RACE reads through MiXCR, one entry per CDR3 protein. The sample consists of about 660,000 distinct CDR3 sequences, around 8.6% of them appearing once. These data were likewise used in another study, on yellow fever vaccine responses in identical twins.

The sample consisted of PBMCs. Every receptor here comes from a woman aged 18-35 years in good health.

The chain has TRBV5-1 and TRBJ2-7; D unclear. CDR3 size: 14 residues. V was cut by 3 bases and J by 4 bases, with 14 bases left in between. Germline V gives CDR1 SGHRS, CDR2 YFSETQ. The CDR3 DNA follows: TGCGCCAGCAGCTCGTCACAAAAAGGTTACGAGCAGTACTTC. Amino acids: CASSSSQKGYEQYF.

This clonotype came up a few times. The CDR3 loop is CASSQLTNNRARSSYEQYF. The CDR3 DNA sequence: TGTGCCAGCAGCCAACTCACAAATAACAGGGCCCGGAGCTCCTACGAGCAGTACTTC. This sequence joins TRBV3-1 and TRBJ2-7, with D perhaps matching TRBD1 (6 bases). The CDR3 extends over 19 amino acids. Looked up from germline, CDR1 is LGHDT and CDR2 is YNNKEL (reference sequence). Trimming pared 2 bases from V and 0 bases from J, leaving 23 bases between.

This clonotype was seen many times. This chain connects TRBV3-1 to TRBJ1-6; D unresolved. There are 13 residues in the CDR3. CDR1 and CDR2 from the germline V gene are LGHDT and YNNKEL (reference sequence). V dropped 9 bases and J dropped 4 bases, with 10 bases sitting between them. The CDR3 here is CASRTGYNSPLHF. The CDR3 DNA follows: TGTGCCAGTCGGACTGGATATAATTCACCCCTCCACTTT. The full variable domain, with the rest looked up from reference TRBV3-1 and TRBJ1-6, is DTAVSQTPKYLVTQMGNDKSIKCEQNLGHDTMYWYKQDSKKFLKIMFSYNNKELIINETVPNRFSPKSPDKAHLNLHINSLELGDSAVYFCASRTGYNSPLHFGNGTRLTVT.

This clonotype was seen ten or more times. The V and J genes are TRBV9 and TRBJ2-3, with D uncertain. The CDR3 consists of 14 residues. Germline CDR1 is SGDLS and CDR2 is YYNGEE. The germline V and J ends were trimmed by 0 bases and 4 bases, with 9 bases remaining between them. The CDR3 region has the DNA TGTGCCAGCAGCGTAGCTTGGCCCTCAGATACGCAGTATTTT. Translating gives CASSVAWPSDTQYF.

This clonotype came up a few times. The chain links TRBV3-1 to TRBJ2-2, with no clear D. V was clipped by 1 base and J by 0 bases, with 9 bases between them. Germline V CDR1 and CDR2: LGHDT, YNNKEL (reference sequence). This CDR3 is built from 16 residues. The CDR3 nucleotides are TGTGCCAGCAGCCAAGTCCGTACCCCGAACACCGGGGAGCTGTTTTTT. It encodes CASSQVRTPNTGELFF.

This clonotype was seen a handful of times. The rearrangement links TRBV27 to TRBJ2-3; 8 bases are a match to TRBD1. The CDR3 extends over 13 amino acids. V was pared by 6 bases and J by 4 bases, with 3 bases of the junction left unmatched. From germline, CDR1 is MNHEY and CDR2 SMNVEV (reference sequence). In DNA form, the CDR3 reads TGTGCCAGCAGGGGGACAGGTGCAGATACGCAGTATTTT. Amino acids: CASRGTGADTQYF.

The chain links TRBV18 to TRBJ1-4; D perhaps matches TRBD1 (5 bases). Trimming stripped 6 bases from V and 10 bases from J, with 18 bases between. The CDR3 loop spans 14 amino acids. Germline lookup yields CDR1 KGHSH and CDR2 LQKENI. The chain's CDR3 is CASSPKAGGSKLFF. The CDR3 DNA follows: TGTGCCAGCTCCCCCAAAGCCGGGGGTTCAAAACTGTTTTTT.